This T cell receptor (beta chain) derives from a study of control samples from healthy donors and cancer patients. Germline CDR1 ENHRY, CDR2 SYGVKD. The CDR3 contains 15 residues. V trimming: 6 bases; J trimming: 4 bases; junction bases outside the gene matches: 10. This clone has just one count. The data were produced by immunoSEQ multiplex PCR, yet TCRdb's version contains in-frame clones alone and is incomplete. The table has 40,000 to 50,000 clones, about 94% seen once. Sequencing was carried out using blood. The TCR originated in a man in his sixties in good health. The rearrangement joins TRBV10-3 to TRBJ2-7; 9 bases match TRBD1. The CDR3 DNA reads TGTGCCATCAGATCCACCCTGACAGGGGGTTACGAGCAGTACTTC. This sequence encodes CAIRSTLTGGYEQYF.